This T cell receptor (beta chain) came from a study of molecular identifiers for immune sequencing clone quantification. Germline V gene sequence: CDR1 SEHNR, CDR2 FQNEAQ (reference sequence). V lost 1 base, J lost 2 bases, and 2 bases stayed unmatched. The CDR3 runs to 15 residues. This clonotype was detected ten times or more. TCRdb recomputed calls from the PCR reads with MiXCR, one row per CDR3 protein. The table includes over 600,000 distinct CDR3 sequences, around 20% detected once. The chain is built from TRBV7-9 and TRBJ1-2; 9 bases agree with TRBD1. Sequencing was carried out using naive CD8+ T cells from blood, with Jurkat cell RNA spiked in. Described subset: FACS-sorted CD8+CD4-CCR7+CD45RA+ naive T cells. This clonotype was obtained from a human donor in good health. Some libraries in this study had Jurkat cell RNA spiked in. The CDR3, as DNA: TGTGCCAGCAGCTTAGTACAGGGGGCCAACTATGGCTACACCTTC. It translates to CASSLVQGANYGYTF.